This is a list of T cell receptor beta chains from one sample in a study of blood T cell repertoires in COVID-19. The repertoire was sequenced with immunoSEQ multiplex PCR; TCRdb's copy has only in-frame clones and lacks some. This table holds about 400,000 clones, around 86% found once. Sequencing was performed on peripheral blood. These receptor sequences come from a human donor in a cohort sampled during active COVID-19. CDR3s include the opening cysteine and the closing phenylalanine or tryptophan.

CDR3 protein: CASSFGLAANGQYF
J gene: TRBJ2-7
V gene: TRBV5-1

CDR3 protein: CASSLDGLAGRDTQYF
J gene: TRBJ2-3
V gene: TRBV11-2

CDR3 protein: CAISEQPTGEGYEQYF
J gene: TRBJ2-7
V gene: TRBV10-3

CDR3 protein: CASRLRLGRTGELFF
J gene: TRBJ2-2
V gene: TRBV12-2

CDR3 protein: CASSFNRNSGNTIYF
J gene: TRBJ1-3
V gene: TRBV5-5

CDR3 protein: CATSGGGENYGYTF
J gene: TRBJ1-2
V gene: TRBV24-1

CDR3 protein: CASTEGVGNTIYF
J gene: TRBJ1-3
V gene: TRBV28

CDR3 protein: CASSYGLGQGEAGYTF
J gene: TRBJ1-2
V gene: TRBV6-5

CDR3 protein: CASSDPRRLFF
J gene: TRBJ1-4
V gene: TRBV6-5

CDR3 protein: CSASNLAGVRYEQYF
J gene: TRBJ2-7
V gene: TRBV20-1

CDR3 protein: CASSVAPRGNTGELFF
J gene: TRBJ2-2
V gene: TRBV9

CDR3 protein: CASSPISPGGEKLFF
J gene: TRBJ1-4
V gene: TRBV18

CDR3 protein: CASSSPFGDRGTDTQYF
J gene: TRBJ2-3
V gene: TRBV7-9

CDR3 protein: CASTRDRWDEQFF
J gene: TRBJ2-1
V gene: TRBV12-3/TRBV12-4

CDR3 protein: CASSRTGDYGYTF
J gene: TRBJ1-2
V gene: TRBV12-3/TRBV12-4

CDR3 protein: CASRRTGDANYGYTF
J gene: TRBJ1-2
V gene: TRBV4-1

CDR3 protein: CASSHSSGSYNEQFF
J gene: TRBJ2-1
V gene: TRBV19

CDR3 protein: CASNRGFGGTAEAFF
J gene: TRBJ1-1
V gene: TRBV19

CDR3 protein: CAITPAQETQETQYF
J gene: TRBJ2-5
V gene: TRBV10-3

CDR3 protein: CAWSGGQGEGYQETQYF
J gene: TRBJ2-5
V gene: TRBV30

CDR3 protein: CASSPETGYGYTF
J gene: TRBJ1-2
V gene: TRBV3-1/TRBV3-2

CDR3 protein: CASSITGGASFGNTIYF
J gene: TRBJ1-3
V gene: TRBV11-2

CDR3 protein: CASSLFARDEETQYF
J gene: TRBJ2-5
V gene: TRBV5-6

CDR3 protein: CASSRTGLDEKLFF
J gene: TRBJ1-4
V gene: TRBV5-4

CDR3 protein: CSVRGQDINTEAFF
J gene: TRBJ1-1
V gene: TRBV29-1

CDR3 protein: CAWSTGTLNTGELFF
J gene: TRBJ2-2
V gene: TRBV30

CDR3 protein: CATTPGTASGANVLTF
J gene: TRBJ2-6
V gene: TRBV15

CDR3 protein: CASSMQGSPNEKLFF
J gene: TRBJ1-4
V gene: TRBV19